This T cell receptor beta chain is from a study of vaccination and CD4 T cells after COVID-19 (dated by TCRdb to between 2021 and 2024). For the wider study: Six males and four females were included in the convalescent cohort, with two Hispanic individuals, seven Caucasians, two Asians and one multiracial person represented. Post-COVID blood samples from convalescent patients were collected a median of 101 days after diagnosis, with a range of about 35 to 180 days. Post-vaccine blood samples were collected a median of approximately 68 days after the second vaccine dose, ranging from about 14 to 241 days. Memory CD4+ T cell crossreactivity between SARS-CoV-2 and common cold coronavirus spike proteins was assessed at the TCR clonotype level in an earlier paper using these donors. Each participant got two doses of either the Pfizer-BioNTech BNT162b2 vaccine (n=8) or the Moderna mRNA-1273 vaccine (n=2). Control cultures received a CEFX viral epitope pool as the positive control, an HIV-1 Nef peptide pool as the negative control, or no peptide. The spike-specific CD4+ TCR repertoire was compared before and after mRNA vaccination in nine to ten COVID-19 convalescent patients and a handful of infection-naive healthy vaccine recipients. Overlapping spike peptide pools from SARS-CoV-2 and from the common cold coronaviruses HCoV-NL63, HCoV-OC43 and HCoV-229E were used as culture stimuli.

Only a few counts were recorded for this clonotype. Its specific antigen is unknown. Nothing much larger sits one base from this clone, and base qualities are not available. The treatment or condition label corresponds to: roughly 10-day PBMC culture with coronavirus spike peptide pools or control peptides (ViraFEST assay). CD4+ T cells from unexposed donors were collected before the COVID-19 pandemic (2011-2018). The ViraFEST assay was used in the study, in which antigen-specific T cells were expanded with peptide pools and expanded clonotypes were subsequently identified by TCR sequencing. Each well held 2.2 million or so PBMCs cultured in IMDM containing approximately 5% human AB serum and roughly 9.7 IU/ml IL-2, with 8 to 10 ug/ml peptide pools added. On days 3 and 7, half of the culture medium was replaced with fresh IL-2-containing medium. Once the cells had been in culture for ten to eleven days, the EasySep CD4+ T cell isolation kit was used to isolate CD4+ T cells by negative selection. As cell numbers permitted, CD4+ T cells from unexposed donors were tested for reactivity to SARS-CoV-2 S and N and to four common cold coronavirus spike pools. Ficoll-Paque Plus gradient centrifugation was used to isolate PBMCs from whole blood, and the isolated PBMCs were then either used fresh or cryopreserved at -140C. Triplicate wells were generally used for each culture condition. The leukapheresis product for the unexposed donors was obtained through commercial purchase.

Receptor amplification or capture employed PCR. At the Johns Hopkins FTIC core, DNA from the cultured CD4+ T cells underwent TCR sequencing with the Oncomine TCR Beta short-read assay. Genomic DNA was extracted from the cultured CD4+ T cells with the QIAamp micro DNA kit. Oncomine TCR Beta libraries from cultured CD4+ T cells were pooled with unique dual indexes and sequenced on an Illumina iSeq 100. The study's processing was this. Non-productive sequences were removed, and CDR3s not starting with C, not ending with F or W, or shorter than 7 amino acids were discarded. The MANAFEST web application was used to identify antigen-specific clonotypes by comparing peptide-stimulated wells against reference wells and other culture wells. For a clone to be called positive, the clone needed an FDR below 0.05, an odds ratio above 5, and a productive frequency above 0.1% in at least two of three replicate wells. A clonotype was classed as cross-reactive if the clonotype showed significant expansion both in SARS-CoV-2 spike wells and in at least one common cold coronavirus spike condition. Using R version 3.6.1, CDR3 homology was evaluated through Levenshtein distances (stringdist) along with unrooted phylogenetic trees (ape). The public sequencing data were trimmed at Q25 with fastp and processed into clonotypes with MiXCR by TCRdb, which kept only in-frame beta chains. Each entry is one CDR3 protein sequence, shown with its most common DNA and genes. These V and J calls are TCRdb output, not the study's own analysis. This sample gives 7,000 or so distinct CDR3 sequences in total; around 33% of them show up just once. Under 20% of the sample belongs to the ten largest clones.

What the authors observed across the whole study: Relatively few convalescent patients were included in the study, and early timepoints after natural infection were not analyzed. In convalescent patients, a median 86.3% of post-vaccine SARS-CoV-2-reactive clones were detected only after vaccination, and vaccine-specific priming was suggested by this finding. The median number of SARS-CoV-2-reactive clonotypes rose from about 23 after infection to 35 to 45 after vaccination, but the change was not significant. Of the vaccine-specific clones found in convalescent patients, nearly all (304 of 307) were mono-reactive for SARS-CoV-2 spike instead of being cross-reactive with common cold coronaviruses.

The sample taken for sequencing was CD4+ T cells from blood, cultured in vitro. The receptor was derived from a human donor in good health.

The CDR3 protein is CASSSNSGGAHTGELFF. In nucleotides, the sequence is TGTGCCAGCAGTTCGAATAGCGGGGGGGCGCACACCGGGGAGCTGTTTTTT. The chain was built from TRBV6-2 or TRBV6-3 and TRBJ2-2, with TRBD2 matching 11 junction bases. CDR1 and CDR2 were assigned from the germline V gene as MNHEY and SVGEGT. From its cysteine to its phenylalanine, the CDR3 spans 17 amino acids. The DNA shown is the 51-base CDR3, in frame from base 1. At the junction V is shortened by 4 bases and J by 3 bases; bases outside the gene matches: 7.